Reported below is one TCR beta chain. The target antigen is unknown. The assay was immunoSEQ multiplex PCR, and TCRdb's table has in-frame clones only and misses some. The data hold roughly 180,000 clones, with approximately 68% observed a single time. The data belong to a study of cytotoxic CD8 clonotypes in ibrutinib-treated CLL. Across the whole study: Approximately 25 partial and 2 complete responses; at median 68 months, approximately 15 remitted, about twelve progressed. After treatment lasting a median about twelve months, range 6 to 36, response samples were collected.

V gave up 0 bases and J gave up 1 base; unmatched junction bases: 4. This CDR3 is 17 amino acids long. CDR1 is SGHRS, CDR2 YFSETQ, per germline. Findings and limits, study-wide: Starting clonality was above that of age-matched healthy donors and tracked circulating CD8+ T-cell counts.

Specimen: PBMCs, collected after 24 months of ibrutinib treatment. The TCR originated in a human donor with chronic lymphocytic leukemia. V and J are TRBV5-1 and TRBJ2-2, with TRBD2 matching over 9 bases. The CDR3 DNA follows: TGCGCCAGCAGCTTGGCCCAGACTAGCGGGAACACCGGGGAGCTGTTTTTT. Its protein is CASSLAQTSGNTGELFF.